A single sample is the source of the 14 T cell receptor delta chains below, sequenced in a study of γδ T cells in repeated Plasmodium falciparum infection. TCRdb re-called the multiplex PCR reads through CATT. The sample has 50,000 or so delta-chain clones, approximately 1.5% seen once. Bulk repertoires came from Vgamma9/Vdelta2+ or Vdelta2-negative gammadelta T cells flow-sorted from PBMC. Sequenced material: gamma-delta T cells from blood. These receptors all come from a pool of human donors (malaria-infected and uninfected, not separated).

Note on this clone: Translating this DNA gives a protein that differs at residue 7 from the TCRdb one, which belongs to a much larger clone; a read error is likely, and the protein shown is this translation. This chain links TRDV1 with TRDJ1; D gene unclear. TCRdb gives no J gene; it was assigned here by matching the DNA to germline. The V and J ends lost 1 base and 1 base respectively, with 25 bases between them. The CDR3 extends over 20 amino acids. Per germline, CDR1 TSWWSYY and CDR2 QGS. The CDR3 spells CALGERSDSPRRRFTDKLIF. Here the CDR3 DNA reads TGTGCTCTTGGGGAACGGAGCGATAGCCCTCGCCGACGTTTCACCGATAAACTCATCTTT.

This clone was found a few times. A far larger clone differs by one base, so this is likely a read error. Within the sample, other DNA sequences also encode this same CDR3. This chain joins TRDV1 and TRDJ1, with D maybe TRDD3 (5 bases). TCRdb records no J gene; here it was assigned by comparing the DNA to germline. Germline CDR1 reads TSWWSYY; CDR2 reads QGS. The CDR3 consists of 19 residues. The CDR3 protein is CALGELRPARPLYTDKLIF. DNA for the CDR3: TGTGCTCTCGGGGAACTAAGACCAGCCCGACCCTTGTACACCGATAAACTCATCTTT.

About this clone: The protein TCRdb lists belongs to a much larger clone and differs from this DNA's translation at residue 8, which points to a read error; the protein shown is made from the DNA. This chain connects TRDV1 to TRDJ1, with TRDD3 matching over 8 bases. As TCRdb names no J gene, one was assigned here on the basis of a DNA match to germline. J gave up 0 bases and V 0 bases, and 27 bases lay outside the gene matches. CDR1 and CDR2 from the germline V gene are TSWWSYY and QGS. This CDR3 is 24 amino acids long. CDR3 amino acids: CALGELTQGDYWYWGAQYTDKLIF. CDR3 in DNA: TGTGCTCTTGGGGAACTAACTCAGGGGGACTACTGGTACTGGGGGGCCCAGTACACCGATAAACTCATCTTT.

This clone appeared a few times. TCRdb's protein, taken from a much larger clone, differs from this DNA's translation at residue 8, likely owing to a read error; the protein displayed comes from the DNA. CDR3 coding DNA: TGTGCCTGTGACACCGTTGGGAGCCGCTACACCGATAAACTCATCTTT. Protein: CACDTVGSRYTDKLIF. This chain uses TRDV2 with TRDJ1; D uncertain. The J gene comes from matching the DNA to germline here; TCRdb lacks it. The CDR3 runs to 16 residues. Germline V gene sequence: CDR1 GEAIGNYY, CDR2 EKD. V lost 0 bases and J 0 bases, leaving 13 bases between the germline ends.

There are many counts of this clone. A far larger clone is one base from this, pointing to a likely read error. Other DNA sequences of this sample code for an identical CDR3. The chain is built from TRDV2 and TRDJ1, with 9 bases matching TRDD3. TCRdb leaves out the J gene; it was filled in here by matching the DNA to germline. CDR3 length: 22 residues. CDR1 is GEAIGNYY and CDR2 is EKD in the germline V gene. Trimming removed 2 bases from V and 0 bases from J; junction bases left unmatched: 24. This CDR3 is CACDKRPRRGDTPNSYTDKLIF. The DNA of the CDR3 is TGTGCCTGTGACAAACGCCCTCGTCGGGGGGATACCCCAAACTCGTACACCGATAAACTCATCTTT.

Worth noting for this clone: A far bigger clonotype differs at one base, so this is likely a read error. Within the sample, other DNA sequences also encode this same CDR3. The CDR3 bases are TGTGCCCTTGGGGAACGTCGGTACCTTCCTACGGGGGTCCACTGTACCGATAAACTCATCTTT. Protein sequence: CALGERRYLPTGVHCTDKLIF. This chain links TRDV1 with TRDJ1; 9 nucleotides line up with TRDD2. Here the J gene was assigned by germline matching of the DNA, as TCRdb has none. Germline CDR1 is TSWWSYY and CDR2 is QGS. This CDR3 spans 21 amino acids.

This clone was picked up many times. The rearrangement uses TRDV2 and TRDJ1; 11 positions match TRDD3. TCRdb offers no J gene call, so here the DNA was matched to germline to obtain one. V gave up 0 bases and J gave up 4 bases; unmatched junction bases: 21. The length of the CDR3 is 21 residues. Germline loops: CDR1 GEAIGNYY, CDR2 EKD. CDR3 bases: TGTGCCTGTGACACCGTGGACAGTGGGTACTGGGGGATAACGGCGCTCGATAAACTCATCTTT. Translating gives CACDTVDSGYWGITALDKLIF.

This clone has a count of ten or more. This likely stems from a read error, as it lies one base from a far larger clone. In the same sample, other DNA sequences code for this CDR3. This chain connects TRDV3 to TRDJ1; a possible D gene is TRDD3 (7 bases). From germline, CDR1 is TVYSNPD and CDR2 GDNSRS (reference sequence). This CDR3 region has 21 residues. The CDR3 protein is CAFRAPSPLGAIWAYTDKLIF. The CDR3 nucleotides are TGTGCCTTTAGAGCGCCTTCCCCCCTGGGGGCCATATGGGCGTACACCGATAAGCTCATCTTT.

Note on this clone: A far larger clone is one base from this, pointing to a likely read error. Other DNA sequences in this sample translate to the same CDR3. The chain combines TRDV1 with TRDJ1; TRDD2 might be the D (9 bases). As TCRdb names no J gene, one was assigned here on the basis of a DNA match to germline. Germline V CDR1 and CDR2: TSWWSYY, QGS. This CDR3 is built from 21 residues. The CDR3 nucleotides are TGCGCTCTTGGGGACCAACCTTCCTACGACTGGGGGTTCGTGTACACCGATAAACTCATCTTT. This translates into CALGDQPSYDWGFVYTDKLIF.

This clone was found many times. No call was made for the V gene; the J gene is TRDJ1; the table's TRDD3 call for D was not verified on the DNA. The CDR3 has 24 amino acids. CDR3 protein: CALGGGWGLQNFLLKDGDTGKLIF. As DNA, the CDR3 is TGTGCTCTTGGGGGGGGGTGGGGCCTGCAAAACTTCCTACTGAAGGATGGGGATACGGGTAAACTCATCTTT.

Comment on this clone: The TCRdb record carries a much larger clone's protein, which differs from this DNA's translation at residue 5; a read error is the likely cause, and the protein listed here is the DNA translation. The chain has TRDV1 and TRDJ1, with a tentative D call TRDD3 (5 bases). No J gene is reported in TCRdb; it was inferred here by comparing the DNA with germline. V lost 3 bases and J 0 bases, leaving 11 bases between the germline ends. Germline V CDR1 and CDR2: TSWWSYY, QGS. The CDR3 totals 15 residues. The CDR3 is CALGDLGFYTDKLIF. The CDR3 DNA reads TGTGCTCTTGGGGACTTGGGGTTTTACACCGATAAACTCATCTTT.

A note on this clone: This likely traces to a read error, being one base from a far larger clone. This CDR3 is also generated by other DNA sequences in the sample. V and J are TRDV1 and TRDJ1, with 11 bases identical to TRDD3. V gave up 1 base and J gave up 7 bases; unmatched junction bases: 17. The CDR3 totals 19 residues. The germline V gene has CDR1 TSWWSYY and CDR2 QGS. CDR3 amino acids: CALGEPYVEGLGDTRKLIF. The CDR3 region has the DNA TGTGCTCTTGGGGAACCCTACGTGGAGGGGCTGGGGGATACCCGTAAACTCATCTTT.

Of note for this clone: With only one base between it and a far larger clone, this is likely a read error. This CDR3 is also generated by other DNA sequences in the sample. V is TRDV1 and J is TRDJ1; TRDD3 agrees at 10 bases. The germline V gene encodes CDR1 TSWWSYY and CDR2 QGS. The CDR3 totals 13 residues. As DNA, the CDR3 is TGTGCTCTCGGGGAAGAACTGGGGGATGAACTCATCTTT. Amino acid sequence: CALGEELGDELIF.

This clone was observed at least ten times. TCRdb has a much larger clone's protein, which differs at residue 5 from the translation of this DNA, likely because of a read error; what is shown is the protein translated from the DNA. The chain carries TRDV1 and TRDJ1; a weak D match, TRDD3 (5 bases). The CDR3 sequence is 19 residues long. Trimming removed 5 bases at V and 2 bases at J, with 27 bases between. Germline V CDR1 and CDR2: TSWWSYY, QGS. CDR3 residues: CALGRPGLTTWVGTDKLIF. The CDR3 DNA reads TGTGCTCTTGGGCGCCCAGGCCTGACCACCTGGGTGGGTACCGATAAACTCATCTTT.